The sequence of this TCR beta chain was determined in a study of cytomegalovirus exposure and HLA in healthy donors. Study-level information: A subsequent analysis stated that the 100 to 150 validation repertoires were run on the same platform as the roughly 620 first-cohort repertoires.

CDR1 is MNHNS and CDR2 is SASEGT in the germline V gene. The CDR3 length is 14 residues. Trimming shortened V by 6 bases and J by 5 bases, and 16 bases separated the two germline ends. The assay was immunoSEQ multiplex PCR, and TCRdb's table has in-frame clones only and misses some. Of 150,000 to 200,000 clones listed, about four fifths are singletons. The clonotype comes from a young woman in good health and CMV-seropositive. This chain connects TRBV6-1 to TRBJ2-5; D may be TRBD1 (5 bases). Input material: PBMCs. Written as DNA, the CDR3 is TGTGCCAGCAGGTACGCAGGGCACAGCGAGACCCAGTACTTC. This gives the protein CASRYAGHSETQYF.